The 4 T cell receptor beta chains below come from one sample, sequenced in a study of cytomegalovirus exposure and HLA in healthy donors. The primer mix had 60 Vbeta and 13 Jbeta primers. The data were produced by immunoSEQ multiplex PCR, yet TCRdb's version contains in-frame clones alone and is incomplete. Seen here are about 270,000 clones, under 80% observed once, and the top ten hold approximately 2.3%. Input material: PBMCs. The receptors originated from a female donor in good health and CMV-seronegative.

This clone was observed a few times. The chain couples TRBV5-1 to TRBJ2-7; 7 bases fit TRBD2. V gave up 7 bases and J gave up 0 bases; unmatched junction bases: 4. CDR1 is SGHRS, CDR2 YFSETQ, per germline. The CDR3 totals 13 residues. The CDR3 DNA reads as TGCGCCAGCGGCGAGCGGGACTCCTACGAGCAGTACTTC. Translated: CASGERDSYEQYF.

V and J are TRBV15 and TRBJ2-7; a weak D match, TRBD1 (6 bases). CDR3 size: 15 residues. Germline loops: CDR1 LNHNV, CDR2 YYDKDF (reference sequence). Trimming shortened V by 6 bases and J by 2 bases, and 17 bases separated the two germline ends. The CDR3 DNA reads as TGTGCCACCAGGAGTAGACAGGTCCCCCCCTACGAGCAGTACTTC. Amino acids: CATRSRQVPPYEQYF.

CDR3 DNA sequence: TGTGCCAGCAGCTACGCGTCGAATGAGCAGTTCTTC. Its protein product is CASSYASNEQFF. V and J are TRBV7-2 and TRBJ2-1; the D is unclear. In germline, CDR1 is SGHTA, CDR2 FQGNSA. This CDR3 has 12 residues. V lost 4 bases and J lost 7, with 8 bases in between.

The chain combines TRBV7-3 with TRBJ2-1; a possible D gene is TRBD2 (6 bases). The CDR3 spans 15 residues. In germline, CDR1 is SGHTA, CDR2 FQGTGA. The V gene lost 2 bases and the J gene lost 8 bases, with 16 bases spanning the gap. DNA of the CDR3: TGTGCCAGCAGCTTAGCCCCGGGAGCTCAGTATGAGCAGTTCTTC. This codes for CASSLAPGAQYEQFF.